Included here is one T cell receptor beta chain sequence, with context. The antigen remains undetermined. Generated by immunoSEQ multiplex PCR, the TCRdb table keeps only in-frame clones and is missing some. Here the sample spans about 21,000 clones, 95% to 99% being singletons. The V end was cut by 7 bases, the J end by 1 base, with 16 bases between. The V gene's germline CDR1 is MDHEN and CDR2 SYDVKM. The length of the CDR3 is 15 residues. The source of the sample is a study of T cells after posttransplantation cyclophosphamide. General study results and limits: Donor-recipient repertoire similarity was low at 1-2 months, rising over year one.

This clonotype originated in a man aged 35-49 years in good health, CMV-negative, and a related stem cell transplant donor. The specimen was naive CD8+ T cells sorted from PBMCs. The chain has TRBV28 and TRBJ1-2; D is perhaps TRBD1 (5 bases). CDR3 sequence reads: CASTASDIRNYGYTF. The CDR3 DNA follows: TGTGCCAGCACCGCGTCGGACATTCGTAACTATGGCTACACCTTC.